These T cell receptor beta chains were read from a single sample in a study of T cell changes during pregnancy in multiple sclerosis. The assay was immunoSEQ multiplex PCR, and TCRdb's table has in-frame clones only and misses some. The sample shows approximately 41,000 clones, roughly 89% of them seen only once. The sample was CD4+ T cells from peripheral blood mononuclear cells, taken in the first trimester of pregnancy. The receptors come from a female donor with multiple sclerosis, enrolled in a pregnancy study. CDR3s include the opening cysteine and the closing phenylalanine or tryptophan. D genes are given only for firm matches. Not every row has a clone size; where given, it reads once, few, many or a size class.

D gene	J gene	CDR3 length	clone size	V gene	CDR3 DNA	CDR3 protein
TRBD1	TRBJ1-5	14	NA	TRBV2	TGTGCCAGCAGTGACGGGACAGCCAATCAGCCCCAGCATTTT	CASSDGTANQPQHF
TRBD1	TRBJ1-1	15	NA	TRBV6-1	TGTGCCAGCAGTCTCCGACAGGGGGAAGGAACTGAAGCTTTCTTT	CASSLRQGEGTEAFF
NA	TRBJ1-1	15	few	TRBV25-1	TGTGCCAGCAGTGAATTATCGGGGGTTAACGCTGAAGCTTTCTTT	CASSELSGVNAEAFF
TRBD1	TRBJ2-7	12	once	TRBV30	TGTGCCTTTGGCAGGGGGAGCTACGAGCAGTACTTC	CAFGRGSYEQYF
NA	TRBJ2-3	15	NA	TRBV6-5	TGTGCCAGCAGTTTTTTAGGACAGAACACAGATACGCAGTATTTT	CASSFLGQNTDTQYF
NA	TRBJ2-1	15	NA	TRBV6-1	TGTGCCAGCAGTGTACAGGAATCCTCCTACAATGAGCAGTTCTTC	CASSVQESSYNEQFF
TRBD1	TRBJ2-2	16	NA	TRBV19	TGTGCCAGTAGTATAGACAGGACAGGGGACACCGGGGAGCTGTTTTTT	CASSIDRTGDTGELFF
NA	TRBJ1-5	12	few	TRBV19	TGTGCCAGTAGTCCCTCGGGAGGGCCCCAGCATTTT	CASSPSGGPQHF
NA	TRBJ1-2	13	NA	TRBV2	TGTGCCAGCATAGACAGACCTAACTATGGCTACACCTTC	CASIDRPNYGYTF
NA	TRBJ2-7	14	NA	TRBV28	TGTGCCAGCAGTTTCAGCAGGATAGGCAACGAGCAGTACTTC	CASSFSRIGNEQYF
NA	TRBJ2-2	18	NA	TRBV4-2	TGTGCCAGCAGCCAAGTGACGGTTGGGGCAGGGCTTGGCGGGGAGCTGTTTTTT	CASSQVTVGAGLGGELFF
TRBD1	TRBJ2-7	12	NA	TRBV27	TGTGCCACCGGGACAGGGGTTTCCGAGCAGTACTTC	CATGTGVSEQYF
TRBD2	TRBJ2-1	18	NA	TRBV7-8	TGTGCCAGCAGCTTATATTTTAGGACTAGCGGGTTCTACAATGAGCAGTTCTTC	CASSLYFRTSGFYNEQFF
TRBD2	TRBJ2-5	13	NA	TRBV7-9	TGTGCCAGCAGCCCCCCACACCCGGGAGGGCAGTACTTC	CASSPPHPGGQYF
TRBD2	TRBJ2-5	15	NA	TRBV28	TGTGCCAGCAGTTTAGCGGGAGTGGGTCAAGAGACCCAGTACTTC	CASSLAGVGQETQYF
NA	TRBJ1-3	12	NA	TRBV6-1	TGTGCCAGCAACCAGATCTTCACCTCCATATATTTT	CASNQIFTSIYF
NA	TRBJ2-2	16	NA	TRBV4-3	TGCGCCAGCAGCCAAGAAGGCTGGGGGCAAGGCGGGGAGCTGTTTTTT	CASSQEGWGQGGELFF
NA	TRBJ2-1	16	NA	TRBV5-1	TGCGCCAGCAGCTTGGCTGGGAGTAGCTCCTACAATGAGCAGTTCTTC	CASSLAGSSSYNEQFF
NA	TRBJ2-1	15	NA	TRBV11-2	TGTGCCAGCAGCTTACGAATAGCTTGGCACAATGAGCAGTTCTTC	CASSLRIAWHNEQFF
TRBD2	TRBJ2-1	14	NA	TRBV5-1	TGCGCCAGCAAGTACGGACTAGCTTGGAATGAGCAGTTCTTC	CASKYGLAWNEQFF
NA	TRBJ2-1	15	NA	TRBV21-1	TGTGCCAGCAGCAAAAGGGGGAGTCGGGGCAATGAGCAGTTCTTC	CASSKRGSRGNEQFF
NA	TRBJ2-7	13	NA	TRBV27	TGTGCCAGCAGTTTTGCGGGGTCCTACGAGCAGTACTTC	CASSFAGSYEQYF
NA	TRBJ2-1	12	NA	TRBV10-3	TGTGCCATCAAACGGGACTACAATGAGCAGTTCTTC	CAIKRDYNEQFF
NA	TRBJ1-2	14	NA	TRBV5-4	TGTGCCAGCAGCCAGGACAGACCTAACTATGGCTACACCTTC	CASSQDRPNYGYTF